This TCR beta chain was documented in a study of technical replicates of blood from a handful of donors (dated by TCRdb to between 2016 and 2019). The CDR3 has 13 amino acids, counting the end cysteine and phenylalanine. The retained sequence is limited to the CDR3, 39 bases, with the frame set at the first base. Trimming leaves V shorter by 5 bases and J shorter by 5 bases, with the junction holding 1 base beyond the gene matches. The germline V gene (reference sequence) provides CDR1 SEHNR and CDR2 FQNEAQ. In the case of this clone: Its antigen is unknown. It has no much larger one-base neighbor in the sample; base qualities were not kept.

The library was generated by the immunoSEQ multiplex PCR assay. Not all clones reach the TCRdb copy of this immuneACCESS table, which keeps in-frame sequences only. Checked studies attribute under half of the gap to unresolved V genes and leave the rest unexplained. The sample table lists just over 80,000 clones, approximately 94% of them with a count of one. The ten biggest clones cover more than 0.35% of the sample. The rearranged segments are TRBV7-9 and TRBJ1-5; 9 central bases correspond to TRBD1. The sequence came from a human donor in good health. The source material was T cells isolated from PBMCs. The sequenced DNA: TGTGCCAGCAGCCGGACAGGGGATCAGCCCCAGCATTTT. Its coded protein is CASSRTGDQPQHF.